This T cell receptor beta chain came from a study of blood T cell repertoires in COVID-19. As processed by the authors: Estimated nucleated cell counts came from reference gene primer amplification. The data were produced by immunoSEQ multiplex PCR, yet TCRdb's version contains in-frame clones alone and is incomplete. That table furnishes V, J and clone size, whereas the DNA furnished D and trimming. The repertoire holds about 110,000 clones, roughly two thirds seen once, with about 5.9% in the top ten. The CDR3 runs 18 residues. Germline assignment: CDR1 SGHAT and CDR2 FQNNGV. Trimming cost V 1 base and J 1 base, with 20 bases left between them.

The chain combines TRBV11-2 with TRBJ2-7; D gene ambiguous. The clonotype was recovered from an elderly man with acute or convalescent COVID-19. Sequenced sample: peripheral blood. CDR3 amino acids: CASSLGFAGGFRSYEQYF. The CDR3 DNA reads as TGTGCCAGCAGCTTAGGATTTGCAGGTGGGTTCAGATCCTACGAGCAGTACTTC.